These T cell receptor beta chains were read from a single sample in a study of blood T cell repertoires in COVID-19. The method was immunoSEQ multiplex PCR; TCRdb's version includes in-frame clones alone and lacks a portion of them. This table holds fewer than 120,000 clones, roughly 85% found once. Sequences were obtained from peripheral blood. These receptors were obtained from a human donor in a cohort sampled during active COVID-19. The CDR3 runs from the conserved cysteine through the conserved F or W. The order of the fields is CDR3 length, J gene, V gene, D gene, clone size, CDR3 DNA, CDR3 protein. The D gene is left open where the match is weak. Not every row has a clone size; where given, it reads once, few, many or a size class.

15 | TRBJ2-6 | TRBV19 | - | - | TGTGCCAGTAGTAGGGCGGGCTCTGGGGCCAACGTCCTGACTTTC | CASSRAGSGANVLTF
15 | TRBJ2-1 | TRBV2 | - | many | TGTGCCGGGAACAGGGAGATGAGCTCCTACAATGAGCAGTTCTTC | CAGNREMSSYNEQFF
17 | TRBJ2-1 | TRBV7-9 | TRBD2 | - | TGTGCCAGCAGCGCCGGGACTAGCGCAAGCTCCTACAATGAGCAGTTCTTC | CASSAGTSASSYNEQFF
14 | TRBJ1-1 | TRBV6-1 | TRBD1 | - | TGTGCCAGCTCGGACAGGGGGCAGGGCACTGAAGCTTTCTTT | CASSDRGQGTEAFF
17 | TRBJ2-7 | TRBV10-2 | TRBD2 | - | TGCGCCAGCAGTCTAACTAGCGGGAGCCCCAGCTCCTACGAGCAGTACTTC | CASSLTSGSPSSYEQYF
15 | TRBJ1-4 | TRBV11-2 | TRBD1 | - | TGTGCCAGCAGCGGGCCCGGACAGGGGGGAGAAAAACTGTTTTTT | CASSGPGQGGEKLFF
18 | TRBJ1-5 | TRBV30 | TRBD1 | - | TGTGCCTGGAGTCGAAGGGCAGGGGGCGGAATGAGGCATCAGCCCCAGCATTTT | CAWSRRAGGGMRHQPQHF
14 | TRBJ1-6 | TRBV2 | - | - | TGTGCCAGCAGTGGGCAGGGGCTTTATTCACCCCTCCACTTT | CASSGQGLYSPLHF
17 | TRBJ1-1 | TRBV3-1/TRBV3-2 | TRBD1 | - | TGTGCCAGCAGCCAAGATCTTTACAGGGGGGGGAACACTGAAGCTTTCTTT | CASSQDLYRGGNTEAFF
15 | TRBJ1-5 | TRBV19 | - | - | TGTGCCAGTAGACCCGCGACCCCGGAGTTTCAGCCCCAGCATTTT | CASRPATPEFQPQHF
15 | TRBJ1-1 | TRBV7-6 | - | - | TGTGCCAGCAGCTTACAACCAACTTCGAACACTGAAGCTTTCTTT | CASSLQPTSNTEAFF
15 | TRBJ2-2 | TRBV28 | - | - | TGTGCCAGCAGTTTAGTAGCTTCGAACACCGGGGAGCTGTTTTTT | CASSLVASNTGELFF
14 | TRBJ2-4 | TRBV9 | TRBD1 | - | TGTGCCAGCAGCCCGACGGGACAGGGTTACATTCAGTACTTC | CASSPTGQGYIQYF
16 | TRBJ1-3 | TRBV28 | - | - | TGTGCCAGCAGTTTAGGGGCCCAGGGAGGAGGAAACACCATATATTTT | CASSLGAQGGGNTIYF
14 | TRBJ2-7 | TRBV5-8 | TRBD1 | - | TGTGCCAGCAGCTTCACTACAGGGGTCGACGAGCAGTACTTC | CASSFTTGVDEQYF
18 | TRBJ2-1 | TRBV10-1 | TRBD2 | - | TGCGCCAGCAGCCCGGGACTAGCGGGGGGGGGCCCGTACAATGAGCAGTTCTTC | CASSPGLAGGGPYNEQFF
15 | TRBJ1-5 | TRBV6-2/TRBV6-3 | - | - | TGTGCCAGCAGTTACTCGAATCAGGTCCGGCAGCCCCAGCATTTT | CASSYSNQVRQPQHF
12 | TRBJ1-5 | TRBV30 | - | - | TGTGCCTGGAGTGAGGGAGGAAAACCCCAGCATTTT | CAWSEGGKPQHF
14 | TRBJ2-2 | TRBV15 | - | - | TGTGCCACCAGCAGAGAAAGCAACACCGGGGAGCTGTTTTTT | CATSRESNTGELFF
15 | TRBJ2-7 | TRBV27 | TRBD1 | - | TGTGCCAGCAGAAGGCGTCGGGACAGCCCGCACGAGCAGTACTTC | CASRRRRDSPHEQYF
16 | TRBJ2-3 | TRBV4-1 | - | - | TGCGCCAGCAGATCTGGGGCCGGGACTAGCACAGATACGCAGTATTTT | CASRSGAGTSTDTQYF
15 | TRBJ1-5 | TRBV7-9 | - | - | TGTGCCAGCAGCTTAGAAGGGGGATTTGGTCAGCCCCAGCATTTT | CASSLEGGFGQPQHF
13 | TRBJ1-5 | TRBV29-1 | TRBD1 | - | TGCAGCGTTGCGACAGGGTTCGATCAGCCCCAGCATTTT | CSVATGFDQPQHF
11 | TRBJ2-3 | TRBV20-1 | TRBD2 | - | TGCAGTGCTGAGCGGGAGGATACGCAGTATTTT | CSAEREDTQYF
15 | TRBJ2-7 | TRBV28 | TRBD2 | - | TGTGCCAGCAGCCCGGGACTACTTTCCCCCTACGAGCAGTACTTC | CASSPGLLSPYEQYF
16 | TRBJ2-3 | TRBV27 | TRBD2 | - | TGTGCCAGCAGCTCCAAAGGCGCGGGGGGGCCCGATACGCAGTATTTT | CASSSKGAGGPDTQYF
14 | TRBJ2-7 | TRBV6-2/TRBV6-3 | TRBD1 | - | TGTGCCAGCAGCTCCGGAAACAGGGGGCATGAGCAGTACTTC | CASSSGNRGHEQYF
14 | TRBJ1-5 | TRBV28 | - | - | TGTGCCAGCAGTCAGGACAAGTCCAATCAGCCCCAGCATTTT | CASSQDKSNQPQHF
17 | TRBJ2-7 | TRBV6-1 | - | - | TGTGCCAGCAGTGTCTCCTCCTTCGGAGCGATCACCTACGAGCAGTACTTC | CASSVSSFGAITYEQYF
22 | TRBJ2-1 | TRBV7-6 | TRBD2 | - | TGTGCCAGCAGCTTAGACCCCCGAGGACTAGCCGGAGAACCCTGGAACTACAATGAGCAGTTCTTC | CASSLDPRGLAGEPWNYNEQFF
15 | TRBJ1-4 | TRBV15 | - | - | TGTGCCACCAGCAGAGTAGCGCGGGGTAATGAAAAACTGTTTTTT | CATSRVARGNEKLFF
18 | TRBJ2-7 | TRBV5-1 | - | - | TGCGCCAGCAGCTTGTCCCTGGGGGTTGGGACAATATCCTACGAGCAGTACTTC | CASSLSLGVGTISYEQYF
15 | TRBJ2-7 | TRBV7-9 | TRBD2 | once | TGTGCCAGCAGCTTAGAACTAGCGGGAGTGAGGGAGCAGTACTTC | CASSLELAGVREQYF
14 | TRBJ1-1 | TRBV7-3 | TRBD1 | - | TGTGCCAGCAGCCCGGGGACAGGGGACACTGAAGCTTTCTTT | CASSPGTGDTEAFF
13 | TRBJ2-7 | TRBV15 | - | - | TGTGCCACCAGCAGAGGAGGATCAGACGAGCAGTACTTC | CATSRGGSDEQYF
13 | TRBJ1-3 | TRBV10-3 | - | - | TGTGCCATCAGTGAGGCGGCCGGAGACACCATATATTTT | CAISEAAGDTIYF
15 | TRBJ2-7 | TRBV4-3 | TRBD1 | - | TGCGCCAGCAGCCAAGGGGTTGGAGGACAGGGGGAGCAGTACTTC | CASSQGVGGQGEQYF
17 | TRBJ1-6 | TRBV30 | - | - | TGTGCCTGGAGTCCTCGCCTGGGGGACTTCGTAAATTCACCCCTCCACTTT | CAWSPRLGDFVNSPLHF
13 | TRBJ1-6 | TRBV30 | - | few | TGTGCCTGGAAATTTCCGGGTAATTCACCCCTCCACTTT | CAWKFPGNSPLHF
14 | TRBJ1-3 | TRBV11-3 | - | - | TGTGCCAGCGCTATCGGAGGAATTGGAAACACCATATATTTT | CASAIGGIGNTIYF
16 | TRBJ2-7 | TRBV27 | TRBD1 | - | TGTGCCAGCAGTTTAGTTGGGACAGGGGCCTCCTACGAGCAGTACTTC | CASSLVGTGASYEQYF
15 | TRBJ2-7 | TRBV5-5 | - | - | TGTGCCAGCAGCTCGACAGTGACCGATTCCTACGAGCAGTACTTC | CASSSTVTDSYEQYF
13 | TRBJ2-5 | TRBV30 | - | once | TGTGCCTGGAGTGTACAGGGACGAGAGACCCAGTACTTC | CAWSVQGRETQYF
13 | TRBJ1-2 | TRBV7-2 | - | - | TGTGCCAGCAGCCCGCGGCCTTCCTATGGCTACACCTTC | CASSPRPSYGYTF
15 | TRBJ1-5 | TRBV5-4 | - | few | TGTGCCAGCAGCTTGGACAGGGCGGAATTTCAGCCCCAGCATTTT | CASSLDRAEFQPQHF
14 | TRBJ1-1 | TRBV9 | - | - | TGTGCCAGCAGCGTTCAGGCCCCGAACACTGAAGCTTTCTTT | CASSVQAPNTEAFF
15 | TRBJ2-2 | TRBV7-6 | TRBD1 | - | TGTGCCAGCAGCCCAAGGACAGGGAATGGCGGGGAGCTGTTTTTT | CASSPRTGNGGELFF
13 | TRBJ2-7 | TRBV4-2 | - | - | TGTGCCAGCAGCCAAGATAACAAACACGAGCAGTACTTC | CASSQDNKHEQYF
18 | TRBJ2-2 | TRBV7-9 | - | - | TGTGCCAGCAGCCCTAGCCAGTGGCGAGCCTCTAACACCGGGGAGCTGTTTTTT | CASSPSQWRASNTGELFF
17 | TRBJ2-7 | TRBV5-1 | TRBD1 | once | TGCGCCAGCAGCACAGGCCCACGGGACAGGGGAATTCGGGAGCAGTACTTC | CASSTGPRDRGIREQYF
13 | TRBJ2-3 | TRBV7-2 | - | - | TGTGCCAGCAGCCTCGGCGGGGCAGATACGCAGTATTTT | CASSLGGADTQYF